A selection of T cell receptor beta chains follows, all from one sample in a study of blood T cell repertoires in COVID-19. Some clones are missing from TCRdb's copy, which holds only in-frame ones; the method was immunoSEQ multiplex PCR. The sample holds over 120,000 clones, about 89% seen once. Sequencing was done on a sample of peripheral blood. These receptors all stem from a man aged 50-59 years who had recovered from COVID-19. Each CDR3 is given with its conserved first and last residue. A D gene is named only where the DNA matches it firmly. A row's size may be missing; if present it is once, few, many or a size class.

DNA,CDR3,J,V,D,size
TGTGCCAGCAGCCTAGCCGGGAAAGAGACCCAGTACTTC,CASSLAGKETQYF,TRBJ2-5,TRBV11-3,NA,NA
TGTGCCAGCAGTGAAATTCCGGGGGCAGATACGCAGTATTTT,CASSEIPGADTQYF,TRBJ2-3,TRBV2,NA,NA
TGTGCCAGCAGCCCTCTTATATCCTCTGGAAACACCATATATTTT,CASSPLISSGNTIYF,TRBJ1-3,TRBV13,NA,few
TGCGCCAGCAGCTTGGCGGAGCGCACAGATACGCAGTATTTT,CASSLAERTDTQYF,TRBJ2-3,TRBV5-1,NA,NA
TGCGCCAGCAGCTCTACAGGGGTCTATGGCTACACCTTC,CASSSTGVYGYTF,TRBJ1-2,TRBV5-1,TRBD1,once
TGTGCCAGCAGAAGAGAGAGCGGCTACACCTTC,CASRRESGYTF,TRBJ1-2,TRBV9,NA,NA
TGTGCCAGCTACCCGGTCGACACCGGGGAGCTGTTTTTT,CASYPVDTGELFF,TRBJ2-2,TRBV18,NA,NA
TGCGCCAGCAGCTTGGACGGACAGGACACAGATACGCAGTATTTT,CASSLDGQDTDTQYF,TRBJ2-3,TRBV5-1,TRBD1,once
TGCGCCAGCAGCTTGGGAGGTGGGACTGAAGCTTTCTTT,CASSLGGGTEAFF,TRBJ1-1,TRBV5-1,NA,NA
TGTGCCAGCAGCAAAGGTGGGGCGGGGGGCTCCTACAATGAGCAGTTCTTC,CASSKGGAGGSYNEQFF,TRBJ2-1,TRBV21-1,NA,NA
TGTGCCAGCGCACTCATTGGACAGGGGGTTAGCTTACTCACTGAAGCTTTCTTT,CASALIGQGVSLLTEAFF,TRBJ1-1,TRBV11-2,TRBD1,NA
TGTGCCAGCTCACCCGGCGGGACAGGGGGTCCCGGCTATGGCTACACCTTC,CASSPGGTGGPGYGYTF,TRBJ1-2,TRBV18,TRBD1,NA
TGTGCCAGCAGTACCAACAACGGACAGGGGGCGCGTGGCTACACCTTC,CASSTNNGQGARGYTF,TRBJ1-2,TRBV27,TRBD1,NA
TGTGCCAGCAGCTCCGCGGCCTTGAACTATGGCTACACCTTC,CASSSAALNYGYTF,TRBJ1-2,TRBV7-2,NA,NA
TGTGCCACAGCAGTTATGGGGGGAAGTGGCTACACCTTC,CATAVMGGSGYTF,TRBJ1-2,TRBV12-3/TRBV12-4,NA,NA
TGTGCCAGCAGGATTGCGGGGGGCCTGGGGGGAGATACGCAGTATTTT,CASRIAGGLGGDTQYF,TRBJ2-3,TRBV2,TRBD2,NA
TGTGCCAGCAGTTTCTCTCGGGTTGGGGGCCCCCACGGCTACACCTTC,CASSFSRVGGPHGYTF,TRBJ1-2,TRBV6-5,NA,NA
TGTGCCAGCGGGAAACAGGGTAGTCAGCCCCAGCATTTT,CASGKQGSQPQHF,TRBJ1-5,TRBV2,NA,NA
TGTGCCGCAGGGGTGAGGAGACATCAGCCCCAGCATTTT,CAAGVRRHQPQHF,TRBJ1-5,TRBV28,NA,NA
TGTGCCAGCAGCCTCCGGACAGGGAGAAATTACGATGAGCAGTTCTTC,CASSLRTGRNYDEQFF,TRBJ2-1,TRBV13,TRBD1,NA
TGTGCCAGCAGCTTCTCCGGGACAGAAGAGACCCAGTACTTC,CASSFSGTEETQYF,TRBJ2-5,TRBV5-6,TRBD1,NA
TGTGCCACCAGCAGAGATATAGGGGACTCCTACGAGCAGTACTTC,CATSRDIGDSYEQYF,TRBJ2-7,TRBV15,NA,NA
TGTGCCAGCAGTCAGTATAGCAATCAGCCCCAGCATTTT,CASSQYSNQPQHF,TRBJ1-5,TRBV6-2/TRBV6-3,NA,NA
TGTGCCAGCAGTTACGGGGGAGGCACTGAAGCTTTCTTT,CASSYGGGTEAFF,TRBJ1-1,TRBV6-5,NA,NA
TGTGCCAGTAGTGGGGACAGGGGATTGTATAATTCACCCCTCCACTTT,CASSGDRGLYNSPLHF,TRBJ1-6,TRBV19,TRBD1,NA
TGCGCCAGCAGCCCGCCCGGGACAGGGATTTATGGCTACACCTTC,CASSPPGTGIYGYTF,TRBJ1-2,TRBV4-3,TRBD1,once
TGTGCCAGCAGTTACTCTAGCAGCGAGCAGTACTTC,CASSYSSSEQYF,TRBJ2-7,TRBV6-5,NA,NA
TGTGCCAGCAGCCTCACAGGGAACAATGAGCAGTTCTTC,CASSLTGNNEQFF,TRBJ2-1,TRBV7-9,NA,NA
TGTGCCAGCTCAACGGCAGGGGGCAAGTACGAGCAGTACTTC,CASSTAGGKYEQYF,TRBJ2-7,TRBV18,TRBD1,NA
TGTGCCAGCAGCTTAGTCGGGACAGGGGTCTTTGGCTACACCTTC,CASSLVGTGVFGYTF,TRBJ1-2,TRBV7-9,TRBD1,NA
TGCGCCAGCAGCCAATTAGGACAGGGCCCTACCCCGAACACTGAAGCTTTCTTT,CASSQLGQGPTPNTEAFF,TRBJ1-1,TRBV4-1,TRBD1,NA
TGTGCCAGCAAGACAGAACTCACTTTAGAGACCCAGTACTTC,CASKTELTLETQYF,TRBJ2-5,TRBV2,NA,NA
TGTGCCAGCAGCATCCGGTCCAGCGGGGGACCTATCTACAATGAGCAGTTCTTC,CASSIRSSGGPIYNEQFF,TRBJ2-1,TRBV5-5,TRBD2,few
TGTGCCTGGAGTCCCACAGGCCCCTATGGCTACACCTTC,CAWSPTGPYGYTF,TRBJ1-2,TRBV30,NA,NA
TGTGCCAGCAGCTATACTAGCGGGGGGGGAGAAGAGACCCAGTACTTC,CASSYTSGGGEETQYF,TRBJ2-5,TRBV7-2,TRBD2,once
TGCGCCAGCAGCTTGGGTACACGAGAGACCCAGTACTTC,CASSLGTRETQYF,TRBJ2-5,TRBV5-1,NA,NA
TGTGCCAGCAGCCGGGACAGCCCCGGGGAGCTGTTTTTT,CASSRDSPGELFF,TRBJ2-2,TRBV11-3,TRBD1,NA
TGTGCCAGCAGTTACTCCACCCCGACAGGGCAGCACGACGAGCAGTACTTC,CASSYSTPTGQHDEQYF,TRBJ2-7,TRBV6-2/TRBV6-3,TRBD1,once
TGTGCCAGCAGCTTGTTAGGCGGGACCTACAATGAGCAGTTCTTC,CASSLLGGTYNEQFF,TRBJ2-1,TRBV7-2,NA,NA
TGCAGTGCTAGAGACAGGGTTGAGCAGTTCTTC,CSARDRVEQFF,TRBJ2-1,TRBV20-1,NA,NA
TGCGCCAGCAGCCAAGCCCCCGGGACAGCGAACTATGGCTACACCTTC,CASSQAPGTANYGYTF,TRBJ1-2,TRBV4-1,TRBD1,NA
TGTGCCAGTAGTATAGGTAAGGGAGGGTACGAGCAGTACTTC,CASSIGKGGYEQYF,TRBJ2-7,TRBV19,TRBD2,NA
TGCAGTGCTTCCCAGGGTCACGAGCAGTACTTC,CSASQGHEQYF,TRBJ2-7,TRBV20-1,NA,NA
TGTGCCAGCAGCCAAGATCTAAATCAGCCCCAGCATTTT,CASSQDLNQPQHF,TRBJ1-5,TRBV3-1/TRBV3-2,NA,NA
TGCAGAACGGCGGGGACAGATACGCAGTATTTT,CRTAGTDTQYF,TRBJ2-3,TRBV20-1,NA,NA
TGCGCCAGCAGCTTGGCCACAGGGATAACTAATGAAAAACTGTTTTTT,CASSLATGITNEKLFF,TRBJ1-4,TRBV5-1,NA,NA